This T cell receptor beta chain is from a study of OX40 agonist ivuxolimab in advanced cancers. Study summary: A mean age of roughly 62 years, range about 20 to 79, was recorded, and approximately 79% were male. Earlier anti-PD-1, anti-PD-L1 or anti-CTLA-4 therapy was permitted; roughly 37% had received some.

Assay used: immunoSEQ multiplex PCR; TCRdb lists only in-frame clones, some missing. This repertoire shows more than 11,000 clones, over 60% found once; its top ten account for roughly a third. The CDR3 has 16 amino acids. The junction had 7 bases not matched to a gene; V was cut back by 3 bases and J by 0 bases. The germline V gene encodes CDR1 KGHSH and CDR2 LQKENI. The clonotype was recovered from an adult with an advanced solid tumor such as melanoma, head and neck, liver or kidney cancer. Material: CD4+ or CD8+ T cells sorted from blood, obtained in a trial of the OX40 agonist ivuxolimab. V usage is TRBV18 and J usage is TRBJ1-2; 7 bases are a match to TRBD1. CDR3 nucleotides: TGTGCCAGCTCACCTCCGGGACAGACTTCTAACTATGGCTACACCTTC. It translates to CASSPPGQTSNYGYTF.